Listed here is a single TCR beta chain. Antigen: not known. A 200 ng quantity of DNA, around 30,000 T cell genomes, went into the sorted-subset replicate PCRs. Sequencing was performed with immunoSEQ multiplex PCR; in TCRdb, only in-frame clones are kept and a portion is missing. This sample has about 2 million clones; roughly 94% occur once, and the top ten carry approximately 0.13%. The data originate from a study of shared clonotypes between healthy human individuals. Study observations and caveats: Between four donors, naive CD4 clonotypes were shared at a level of about 5%.

Germline V gene lookup returns CDR1 SGHDN and CDR2 FVKESK. Losses at the gene ends were 1 base for V and 7 bases for J; bases not matched to a gene: 7. CDR3 length: 16 amino acids. This sequence was found in a man in his late teens or twenties in good health. Sequences were obtained from naive CD4+ T cells sorted from blood. Sample subset: CD45RA+ positively selected. This sequence joins TRBV14 and TRBJ2-2, with 9 bases that match TRBD2. The CDR3, as DNA: TGTGCCAGCAGCCAAGCTGGTAGCGGGAGACGCGGGGAGCTGTTTTTT. Its translation is CASSQAGSGRRGELFF. Based on the CDR3 plus reference TRBV14 and TRBJ2-2, the full variable domain is EAGVTQFPSHSVIEKGQTVTLRCDPISGHDNLYWYRRVMGKEIKFLLHFVKESKQDESGMPNNRFLAERTGGTYSTLKVQPAELEDSGVYFCASSQAGSGRRGELFFGEGSRLTVL.